A single sample is the source of the 5 T cell receptor beta chains below, sequenced in a study of beta chain features in type 1 diabetes. Whole-study results and caveats: Type 1 diabetes patients had TCRB CDR3s that were shorter (moderately but significantly so) in all four CD4+ subsets.

As every portion of the isolated RNA was reverse transcribed, the sequencing read expressed TCRB transcripts. Assay: immunoSEQ multiplex PCR; the TCRdb copy retains only in-frame clones and omits some. This table has roughly 240,000 clones, about 24% appearing once. These receptors have no known antigen. Material: naive CD4+ T cells from blood. Receptors were obtained from a woman in her twenties or thirties with type 1 diabetes.

V usage is TRBV18 and J usage is TRBJ2-3; D remains unclear. Germline V gene sequence: CDR1 KGHSH, CDR2 LQKENI. CDR3 length: 16 residues. The V end was cut by 3 bases, the J end by 1 base, with 14 bases between. CDR3 sequence (DNA): TGTGCCAGCTCACCCAACCTTCTCAGCGGCACAGATACGCAGTATTTT. This translates into CASSPNLLSGTDTQYF.

This clone has just a few counts. As DNA, the CDR3 is TGTGCCAGCAGTGAGTTCGAAGGGGGCAACAATCAGCCCCAGCATTTT. This sequence encodes CASSEFEGGNNQPQHF. The chain is built from TRBV2 and TRBJ1-5; TRBD1 matches 7 bases. J gave up 3 bases and V 3 bases, and 8 bases lay outside the gene matches. Germline-derived CDR1 and CDR2 are SNHLY and FYNNEI. This CDR3 is built from 16 residues.

V usage is TRBV5-4 and J usage is TRBJ2-7, with 9 bases identical to TRBD2. Germline CDR1 and CDR2: SGHNT and YYREEE (reference sequence). The CDR3 contains 17 residues. The V and J ends lost 0 bases and 4 bases, in that order; junction bases with no gene match: 11. The CDR3 reads CASSLDGISGSWYEQYF. For the CDR3, the DNA is TGTGCCAGCAGCTTGGATGGAATTAGCGGGAGCTGGTACGAGCAGTACTTC.

The chain is built from TRBV28 and TRBJ2-2; perhaps TRBD2 as D (5 bases). The CDR3 contains 16 residues. V shed 2 bases and J shed 5 bases, with 15 bases lying between them. CDR1 is MDHEN and CDR2 is SYDVKM in the germline V gene. CDR3 DNA sequence: TGTGCCAGCAGTTTACGCCCGGGGATCGGGACCGGGGAGCTGTTTTTT. It translates to CASSLRPGIGTGELFF.

This rearrangement joins TRBV5-1 to TRBJ2-1; 14 nucleotides line up with TRBD2. This CDR3 spans 15 amino acids. Germline V gene sequence: CDR1 SGHRS, CDR2 YFSETQ. The V gene end was trimmed by 2 bases and the J gene end by 8 bases; junction bases not matched to a gene: 3. DNA for the CDR3: TGCGCCAGCAGCTTCGGGACTAGCGGGGGAGATGAGCAGTTCTTC. As protein: CASSFGTSGGDEQFF.